Reported below is one T cell receptor beta chain. Its cognate antigen is unknown. The CDR3 totals 16 residues. With 2 bases removed from V and 2 bases from J, the gap between germline ends came to 18 bases. Germline values: CDR1 DFQATT, CDR2 SNEGSKA (reference sequence). They built TCR cDNA with 5'RACE template switching, a step that put in a universal primer site and UMIs. TCRdb recomputed calls from the 5' RACE reads with MiXCR, one row per CDR3 protein. Of over 200,000 distinct CDR3 sequences in the sample, 6.5% to 7.5% were seen once. This sample was included in a study of T cells after yellow fever vaccination. Whole-study findings and limits: Across the CD4 and CD8 compartments, a small share of clonotypes was present in both. A weaker but faster secondary response was observed, peaking on day 5 versus 15.

This chain connects TRBV20-1 to TRBJ1-1; the D is unclear. This clonotype was obtained from a man under 40 who received the YFV17D yellow fever vaccine. The sample here was CD4+ T cells sorted from PBMCs, taken on the day of the yellow fever booster vaccination. The CDR3 nucleotides are TGCAGTGCTAGATCCCCCAATTCCCAGTTTAACACTGAAGCTTTCTTT. This translates into CSARSPNSQFNTEAFF.